Below, 26 T cell receptor beta chains from the same sample are listed, as sequenced in a study of STAT5B mutations in CD4+ large granular lymphocyte leukemia. Profiling relied on immunoSEQ multiplex PCR, and the TCRdb table lists in-frame clones only, not all of them. This sample carries tens of thousands of clones, 55% to 75% of them seen once, and the ten largest clones take 0.65%. Material: CD4+ T cells from blood buffy coats. The receptors come from a human donor in good health.

In this sample, this clone turned up a few times. The chain is built from TRBV4-1 and TRBJ1-6, with D perhaps matching TRBD1 (6 bases). The V end was cut by 7 bases, the J end by 5 bases, with 12 bases between. CDR3 length: 14 amino acids. CDR1 MGHRA and CDR2 YSYEKL come from the germline V gene. DNA of the CDR3: TGCGCCAGCAACAGGGCTTTGGATAATTCACCCCTCCACTTT. Translation: CASNRALDNSPLHF.

The chain combines TRBV5-4 with TRBJ2-1; 8 bases line up with TRBD2. This CDR3 spans 16 amino acids. From germline, CDR1 is SGHNT and CDR2 YYREEE (reference sequence). With V trimmed by 5 bases and J by 0 bases, 7 bases remained unmatched. In DNA, the CDR3 is TGTGCCAGCAGTAATTCGGCGGGGGGCTCCTACAATGAGCAGTTCTTC. Translation gives CASSNSAGGSYNEQFF. The whole variable domain, remainder taken from reference TRBV5-4 and TRBJ2-1, is ETGVTQSPTHLIKTRGQQVTLRCSSQSGHNTVSWYQQALGQGPQFIFQYYREEENGRGNFPPRFSGLQFPNYSSELNVNALELDDSALYLCASSNSAGGSYNEQFFGPGTRLTVL.

This clone was found a few times. Other DNA variants within this sample encode the same CDR3. The chain couples TRBV7-9 to TRBJ2-7, with D possibly matching TRBD2 (6 bases). This CDR3 contains 15 residues. The germline CDR1 and CDR2 sequences are SEHNR and FQNEAQ (reference sequence). Between the trimmed V and J ends, which lost 5 bases and 0 bases, there was a span of 14 bases. DNA of the CDR3: TGTGCCAGCAGCCCGGGGACTTTGAGCTCCTACGAGCAGTACTTC. It specifies CASSPGTLSSYEQYF.

The V gene is TRBV4-3, the J gene TRBJ1-1, with unresolved D. The germline V gene has CDR1 LGHNA and CDR2 YSLEER. V lost 1 base, J lost 0 bases, and 9 bases lay in between. CDR3 length: 15 amino acids. The CDR3 sequence: CASSQGEIVNTEAFF. CDR3 in DNA: TGCGCCAGCAGCCAAGGGGAGATTGTGAACACTGAAGCTTTCTTT.

This rearrangement joins TRBV11-3 to TRBJ2-5; 7 nucleotides align to TRBD2. CDR3 length equals 16 residues. Trimming at V came to 4 bases and at J to 2 bases, leaving 10 bases not matched to a gene. Germline V gene sequence: CDR1 SGHNT, CDR2 YENEEA. The CDR3: CASSSRWEGSQETQYF. The CDR3 DNA reads as TGTGCCAGCAGCTCCAGATGGGAGGGAAGTCAAGAGACCCAGTACTTC.

The J gene is TRBJ1-2, the V gene TRBV28, with D unresolved. Trimming shortened V by 3 bases and J by 8 bases, and 10 bases separated the two germline ends. Germline V lookup: CDR1 MDHEN, CDR2 SYDVKM. This CDR3 is 12 amino acids long. CDR3 DNA: TGTGCCAGCAGTTTTACGGGGTTCGGCTACACCTTC. This sequence encodes CASSFTGFGYTF.

This clone came up a few times. The chain recombines TRBV6-1 with TRBJ2-7, with TRBD1 identical over 7 bases. This CDR3 has 14 residues. Germline V lookup: CDR1 MNHNS, CDR2 SASEGT. The trim removed 4 bases at V and 3 bases at J, leaving 6 bases unmatched. The CDR3 reads CASSVTGILYEQYF. CDR3 in DNA: TGTGCCAGCAGTGTGACAGGGATCCTCTACGAGCAGTACTTC.

V gene TRBV9 combines with J gene TRBJ2-1, with TRBD2 as a possible D gene (6 bases). Germline V gene data show CDR1 as SGDLS and CDR2 as YYNGEE. The CDR3 length is 15 residues. The V and J ends lost 0 bases and 4 bases respectively, with 11 bases between them. As DNA, the CDR3 is TGTGCCAGCAGCGTAGGACTAGACCAGTACAATGAGCAGTTCTTC. Its translation: CASSVGLDQYNEQFF.

This chain joins TRBV28 and TRBJ1-5; 7 bases agree with TRBD1. This CDR3 has 16 residues. V was clipped by 4 bases and J by 0 bases; unmatched bases: 6. Germline CDR1 reads MDHEN; CDR2 reads SYDVKM. CDR3 nucleotide sequence: TGTGCCAGCAGTTCCTATGGACAGGCTAGCAATCAGCCCCAGCATTTT. Amino acid sequence: CASSSYGQASNQPQHF.

V usage is TRBV9 and J usage is TRBJ2-1; D not certain. V was trimmed by 2 bases and J by 0 bases, leaving 9 bases between them. Germline loops: CDR1 SGDLS, CDR2 YYNGEE. This CDR3 comprises 15 residues. CDR3 in amino acids: CASSVSVSSYNEQFF. In nucleotides, the CDR3 is TGTGCCAGCAGCGTTTCCGTGAGCTCCTACAATGAGCAGTTCTTC.

The genes are TRBV27 and TRBJ1-1, with a possible D match to TRBD1 (5 bases). V was shortened by 3 bases and J by 0 bases, with 32 bases between the two germline ends. The CDR3 contains 22 residues. Germline V gene lookup returns CDR1 MNHEY and CDR2 SMNVEV (reference sequence). As DNA, the CDR3 is TGTGCCAGCAGTTTGAAATGGACCACAAGGAGCGCGGGGGTTGGCATGAACACTGAAGCTTTCTTT. Translation gives CASSLKWTTRSAGVGMNTEAFF.

The chain couples TRBV6-1 to TRBJ1-1, with D perhaps matching TRBD1 (6 bases). CDR1 MNHNS and CDR2 SASEGT come from the germline V gene. The CDR3 runs 15 residues. V gave up 4 bases and J gave up 5 bases, with 17 bases separating them. The CDR3 protein is CASSARQAGGTEAFF. The CDR3 region has the DNA TGTGCCAGCAGTGCCCGACAGGCGGGTGGGACTGAAGCTTTCTTT.

This clone showed up just a few times. V gene TRBV29-1 combines with J gene TRBJ1-2; a possible D gene is TRBD1 (6 bases). The V end lost 6 bases, the J end lost 3 bases, and 11 bases lay between the germline ends. The germline gives CDR1 SQVTM, CDR2 ANQGSEA. The CDR3 spans 12 residues. This CDR3 is CSVATGDYGYTF. The CDR3 DNA is TGCAGCGTCGCGACAGGAGACTATGGCTACACCTTC.

This chain links TRBV19 with TRBJ2-3; the match to TRBD2 covers 13 bases. Germline-derived CDR1 and CDR2 are LNHDA and SQIVND (reference sequence). The CDR3 spans 20 residues. Unmatched junction bases numbered 12, after V lost 0 bases and J lost 3 bases. CDR3 DNA: TGTGCCAGTAGTATAGAGGCCGCCGGGGGACTAGCGGGGCGGACAGATACGCAGTATTTT. This sequence encodes CASSIEAAGGLAGRTDTQYF.

The chain couples TRBV6-1 to TRBJ2-5; D is unresolved. Trimming took 1 base from V and 5 from J, leaving 8 bases between them. The CDR3 runs to 13 residues. CDR1 MNHNS and CDR2 SASEGT come from the germline V gene. This CDR3 reads CASSEGVVETQYF. In DNA, the CDR3 is TGTGCCAGCAGTGAAGGTGTCGTCGAGACCCAGTACTTC.

V and J are TRBV7-3 and TRBJ2-3; 7 bases are shared with TRBD2. V lost 5 bases and J lost 3; bases outside the gene matches: 5. The CDR3 consists of 14 residues. CDR1 SGHTA and CDR2 FQGTGA come from the germline V gene. CDR3 nucleotides: TGTGCCAGCAGCCCGGGACTACAAACAGATACGCAGTATTTT. Amino acids: CASSPGLQTDTQYF.

This clone was detected a few times. This chain joins TRBV5-1 and TRBJ2-7, with D perhaps assigned TRBD1 or TRBD2 (6 bases each). Trimming left V 7 bases short and J 2 bases short, with 16 bases between. CDR1 SGHRS and CDR2 YFSETQ come from the germline V gene. The CDR3 runs 14 residues. The CDR3 sequence is CASRKPGGAYEQYF. CDR3 nucleotides: TGCGCCAGCCGCAAGCCCGGGGGCGCCTACGAGCAGTACTTC.

The chain has TRBV9 and TRBJ2-3; TRBD2 agrees at 7 bases. Germline CDR1 is SGDLS and CDR2 is YYNGEE. V trimming: 6 bases; J trimming: 1 base; junction bases outside the gene matches: 2. This CDR3 has 13 amino acids. The DNA of the CDR3 is TGTGCCAGCAACCGGGAGGGCACAGATACGCAGTATTTT. It encodes CASNREGTDTQYF.

This chain links TRBV18 with TRBJ2-6; D not resolved. Looked up from germline, CDR1 is KGHSH and CDR2 is LQKENI. V shed 3 bases and J shed 4 bases, with 7 bases lying between them. The CDR3 consists of 14 residues. Here the CDR3 DNA reads TGTGCCAGCTCACCCCCATCGGGGGCCAACGTCCTGACTTTC. Translated: CASSPPSGANVLTF.

Remarks on this clone: Additional DNA sequences in this sample encode the identical CDR3. J is TRBJ2-5 and V is TRBV4-1; D uncertain. Between the trimmed V and J ends, which lost 1 base and 4 bases, there was a span of 7 bases. Germline V CDR1 and CDR2: MGHRA, YSYEKL. The CDR3 covers 13 residues. CDR3 DNA: TGCGCCAGCAGCCAAGCCGGAAGAGAGACCCAGTACTTC. As protein: CASSQAGRETQYF.

The chain links TRBV5-4 to TRBJ1-1; D gene ambiguous. The V end lost 0 bases, the J end lost 4 bases, and 4 bases lay between the germline ends. Per germline, CDR1 SGHNT and CDR2 YYREEE (reference sequence). The CDR3 covers 12 residues. The CDR3: CASSLELTEAFF. CDR3 nucleotides: TGTGCCAGCAGCTTGGAGCTCACTGAAGCTTTCTTT.

The chain employs TRBV29-1 and TRBJ2-3, with D perhaps TRBD2 (5 bases). Trimming removed 5 bases from V and 4 bases from J, with 10 bases in between. CDR3 length equals 12 residues. Germline CDR1 is SQVTM and CDR2 is ANQGSEA. The chain's CDR3 is CSVNTRSDTQYF. DNA for the CDR3: TGCAGCGTTAATACTAGATCAGATACGCAGTATTTT.

This clone appeared a few times. J is TRBJ2-5 and V is TRBV11-2; a possible D gene is TRBD2 (5 bases). The CDR3 totals 13 residues. Germline CDR1 reads SGHAT; CDR2 reads FQNNGV. V was trimmed by 3 bases and J by 4 bases, leaving 9 bases between them. For the CDR3, the DNA is TGTGCCAGCAGCTTTGAGGGATTAGAGACCCAGTACTTC. Translation gives CASSFEGLETQYF.

V is TRBV9 and J is TRBJ2-6, with D possibly called TRBD1 or TRBD2 (5 bases each). The germline V and J ends were trimmed by 4 bases and 0 bases, with 23 bases remaining between them. The germline V gene encodes CDR1 SGDLS and CDR2 YYNGEE. The CDR3 length is 20 residues. CDR3: CASSPRRSTGTPSGANVLTF. For the CDR3, the DNA is TGTGCCAGCAGCCCAAGGAGGAGTACAGGTACCCCCTCTGGGGCCAACGTCCTGACTTTC.

This clone was picked up a small number of times. The chain has TRBV30 and TRBJ1-1; D unresolved. CDR3 size: 14 residues. From germline, CDR1 is GTSNPN and CDR2 SVGIG (reference sequence). Trimming removed 3 bases from V and 1 base from J, with 12 bases in between. Written as DNA, the CDR3 is TGTGCCTGGAGCCCGGGCGGCCCGAACACTGAAGCTTTCTTT. Translation: CAWSPGGPNTEAFF.

V and J are TRBV7-2 and TRBJ2-7; D is unresolved. CDR3 size: 13 residues. V was shortened by 5 bases and J by 2 bases, with 10 bases between the two germline ends. CDR1 is SGHTA, CDR2 FQGNSA, per germline. CDR3 region: CASSPQVTYEQYF. CDR3 nucleotides: TGTGCCAGCAGCCCCCAGGTTACCTACGAGCAGTACTTC. Combining the CDR3 with reference TRBV7-2 and TRBJ2-7 gives the whole variable domain GAGVSQSPSNKVTEKGKDVELRCDPISGHTALYWYRQSLGQGLEFLIYFQGNSAPDKSGLPSDRFSAERTGGSVSTLTIQRTQQEDSAVYLCASSPQVTYEQYFGPGTRLTVT.